This passage covers 5 T cell receptor beta chains from one sample sequenced in a study of cytomegalovirus exposure and HLA in healthy donors. 60 Vbeta and 13 Jbeta primers were used in PCR. The protocol was immunoSEQ multiplex PCR, while the TCRdb copy is restricted to in-frame clones and leaves out a portion. This table holds around 53,000 clones. Material: PBMCs. The source is a male donor in good health and CMV-seropositive.

V and J are TRBV4-2 and TRBJ2-5; D perhaps matches TRBD2 (5 bases). The CDR3 is 11 amino acids. Germline values: CDR1 LGHNA, CDR2 YNFKEQ. V gave up 1 base and J gave up 11 bases, with 8 bases separating them. In DNA, the CDR3 is TGTGCCAGCAGCCAAGCGAGGGAGCAGTACTTC. As protein: CASSQAREQYF.

This CDR3 reads CASDREENEKLFF. CDR3 nucleotide sequence: TGTGCCTCCGACAGGGAAGAAAATGAAAAACTGTTTTTT. The chain recombines TRBV30 with TRBJ1-4; TRBD1 aligns across 7 bases. CDR1 and CDR2 (germline): GTSNPN, SVGIG (reference sequence). The CDR3 runs 13 residues. J was trimmed by 5 bases and V by 7 bases; bases with no gene match: 7.

This chain links TRBV15 with TRBJ2-7, with D perhaps TRBD1 (5 bases). Looked up from germline, CDR1 is LNHNV and CDR2 is YYDKDF (reference sequence). Trimming took off 0 bases at V and 6 bases at J, with 12 bases between the two ends. CDR3 size: 14 residues. CDR3 in DNA: TGTGCCACCAGCAGAGACAGGGTAGGCAGCGAGCAGTACTTC. Residues: CATSRDRVGSEQYF.

CDR3 residues: CASRDDRGRMAEAFF. The CDR3, as DNA: TGTGCCAGCAGGGATGACAGGGGGCGAATGGCTGAAGCTTTCTTT. The rearrangement uses TRBV7-9 and TRBJ1-1; 10 bases line up with TRBD1. Trimming removed 6 bases from V and 6 bases from J; junction bases left unmatched: 10. This CDR3 comprises 15 residues. Germline values: CDR1 SEHNR, CDR2 FQNEAQ (reference sequence).

The gene calls are TRBV4-2 and TRBJ2-3; perhaps TRBD2 as D (6 bases). Germline CDR1 LGHNA, CDR2 YNFKEQ. The V and J ends lost 1 base and 0 bases respectively, with 14 bases between them. The CDR3 covers 17 residues. CDR3 loop: CASSQALEGPSTDTQYF. The CDR3 DNA is TGTGCCAGCAGCCAAGCCCTGGAGGGGCCTAGCACAGATACGCAGTATTTT.